Listed below are T cell receptor beta chains from one sample, sequenced in a study of OX40 agonist ivuxolimab in advanced cancers. Measured with immunoSEQ multiplex PCR; TCRdb has only the in-frame clones, and not every one. The sample has under 100,000 clones, around nine tenths seen once; the top ten hold roughly 0.65%. The sample was CD4+ or CD8+ T cells sorted from blood, taken in a trial of the OX40 agonist ivuxolimab. Source of these receptors: an adult with an advanced solid tumor such as melanoma, head and neck, liver or kidney cancer. Both conserved end residues are part of each CDR3. The order of the fields is V gene, CDR3 length, D gene, clone size, J gene, CDR3 protein, CDR3 DNA. The D gene is left open where the match is weak. Size is omitted from some rows. Given values are once, few, many or a class for expanded clones.

V gene: TRBV6-6; CDR3 length: 15; D gene: NA; clone size: NA; J gene: TRBJ1-6; CDR3 protein: CASTDEEIFNSPLHF; CDR3 DNA: TGTGCCAGCACCGACGAAGAGATCTTTAATTCACCCCTCCACTTT
V gene: TRBV7-8; CDR3 length: 15; D gene: TRBD2; clone size: NA; J gene: TRBJ2-2; CDR3 protein: CASSLGGSGTGELFF; CDR3 DNA: TGTGCCAGCAGCTTAGGCGGGAGTGGGACCGGGGAGCTGTTTTTT
V gene: TRBV19; CDR3 length: 17; D gene: NA; clone size: NA; J gene: TRBJ2-3; CDR3 protein: CASTPPGASGSTDTQYF; CDR3 DNA: TGTGCCAGTACCCCCCCAGGGGCTAGCGGCAGCACAGATACGCAGTATTTT
V gene: TRBV7-2; CDR3 length: 13; D gene: NA; clone size: NA; J gene: TRBJ1-1; CDR3 protein: CASSLDMNTEAFF; CDR3 DNA: TGTGCCAGCAGCTTAGATATGAACACTGAAGCTTTCTTT
V gene: TRBV29-1; CDR3 length: 14; D gene: NA; clone size: NA; J gene: TRBJ2-7; CDR3 protein: CNAAPQRDRYEQYF; CDR3 DNA: TGCAACGCGGCGCCCCAGCGGGACAGATACGAGCAGTACTTC
V gene: TRBV27; CDR3 length: 13; D gene: NA; clone size: NA; J gene: TRBJ2-2; CDR3 protein: CASTPRGTGELFF; CDR3 DNA: TGTGCCAGCACCCCCCGGGGTACCGGGGAGCTGTTTTTT
V gene: TRBV30; CDR3 length: 13; D gene: NA; clone size: NA; J gene: TRBJ1-4; CDR3 protein: CAWTGTFAEKLFF; CDR3 DNA: TGTGCCTGGACAGGGACCTTCGCCGAAAAACTGTTTTTT
V gene: TRBV9; CDR3 length: 15; D gene: NA; clone size: NA; J gene: TRBJ2-1; CDR3 protein: CASSVDGESWYEQFF; CDR3 DNA: TGTGCCAGCAGCGTAGACGGGGAGTCGTGGTATGAGCAGTTCTTC
V gene: TRBV19; CDR3 length: 17; D gene: TRBD2; clone size: NA; J gene: TRBJ2-2; CDR3 protein: CASSIDLIAGQTGELFF; CDR3 DNA: TGTGCCAGTAGTATAGATCTGATAGCGGGTCAGACCGGGGAGCTGTTTTTT
V gene: TRBV2; CDR3 length: 16; D gene: NA; clone size: NA; J gene: TRBJ1-1; CDR3 protein: CASSERSRVTNTEAFF; CDR3 DNA: TGTGCCAGCAGTGAACGGTCTCGGGTAACGAACACTGAAGCTTTCTTT
V gene: TRBV5-1; CDR3 length: 14; D gene: NA; clone size: few; J gene: TRBJ1-5; CDR3 protein: CASSPTGQGQPQHF; CDR3 DNA: TGCGCCAGCAGCCCCACAGGTCAGGGGCAGCCCCAGCATTTT
V gene: TRBV30; CDR3 length: 13; D gene: NA; clone size: NA; J gene: TRBJ1-5; CDR3 protein: CAWSGQGHQPQHF; CDR3 DNA: TGTGCCTGGAGTGGGCAGGGACATCAGCCCCAGCATTTT
V gene: TRBV5-3; CDR3 length: 14; D gene: NA; clone size: NA; J gene: TRBJ2-4; CDR3 protein: CARSRSRPQDIQYF; CDR3 DNA: TGTGCCAGAAGCCGTTCTCGGCCCCAGGACATTCAGTACTTC
V gene: TRBV7-2; CDR3 length: 16; D gene: NA; clone size: NA; J gene: TRBJ2-4; CDR3 protein: CASSQGGLLAKNIQYF; CDR3 DNA: TGTGCCAGCAGCCAGGGGGGGCTGTTGGCCAAAAACATTCAGTACTTC
V gene: TRBV5-6; CDR3 length: 12; D gene: NA; clone size: NA; J gene: TRBJ2-7; CDR3 protein: CASSFQTYEQYF; CDR3 DNA: TGTGCCAGCAGCTTTCAGACCTACGAGCAGTACTTC
V gene: TRBV19; CDR3 length: 19; D gene: NA; clone size: NA; J gene: TRBJ2-7; CDR3 protein: CASSITSGRLAGNLYEQYF; CDR3 DNA: TGTGCCAGTAGTATTACATCGGGACGTTTGGCAGGGAATCTCTACGAGCAGTACTTC
V gene: TRBV2; CDR3 length: 18; D gene: TRBD1; clone size: NA; J gene: TRBJ1-5; CDR3 protein: CASSYFLDRVNSNQPQHF; CDR3 DNA: TGTGCCAGCAGTTACTTTCTGGACAGGGTTAATAGCAATCAGCCCCAGCATTTT
V gene: TRBV2; CDR3 length: 12; D gene: NA; clone size: NA; J gene: TRBJ1-2; CDR3 protein: CASNSQNYGYTF; CDR3 DNA: TGTGCCAGCAACTCGCAGAACTATGGCTACACCTTC
V gene: TRBV10-3; CDR3 length: 14; D gene: NA; clone size: NA; J gene: TRBJ2-3; CDR3 protein: CAISEEPATSAQYF; CDR3 DNA: TGTGCCATCAGCGAAGAACCAGCTACTTCCGCGCAGTATTTT
V gene: TRBV6-1; CDR3 length: 14; D gene: TRBD1; clone size: NA; J gene: TRBJ2-7; CDR3 protein: CASSEGTGPYEQYF; CDR3 DNA: TGTGCCAGCAGTGAAGGGACAGGGCCCTACGAGCAGTACTTC
V gene: TRBV5-1; CDR3 length: 17; D gene: TRBD1; clone size: NA; J gene: TRBJ2-7; CDR3 protein: CASSLGWTGHVPGEQYF; CDR3 DNA: TGCGCCAGCAGCTTGGGTTGGACAGGCCACGTCCCGGGCGAGCAGTACTTC
V gene: TRBV7-2; CDR3 length: 15; D gene: NA; clone size: NA; J gene: TRBJ2-6; CDR3 protein: CASSHSGAGANVLTF; CDR3 DNA: TGTGCCAGCAGCCACAGTGGTGCCGGGGCCAACGTCCTGACTTTC
V gene: TRBV18; CDR3 length: 17; D gene: TRBD2; clone size: NA; J gene: TRBJ2-3; CDR3 protein: CASSPIRLAGATDTQYF; CDR3 DNA: TGTGCCAGCTCACCAATTAGACTAGCGGGAGCCACAGATACGCAGTATTTT
V gene: TRBV14; CDR3 length: 15; D gene: TRBD1; clone size: NA; J gene: TRBJ1-4; CDR3 protein: CASSQVRTGVEKLFF; CDR3 DNA: TGTGCCAGCAGCCAAGTTCGGACAGGGGTCGAAAAACTGTTTTTT
V gene: TRBV4-1; CDR3 length: 14; D gene: TRBD1; clone size: NA; J gene: TRBJ1-2; CDR3 protein: CASSQPGQGQGYTF; CDR3 DNA: TGCGCCAGCAGCCAACCGGGACAGGGACAGGGCTACACCTTC